The 5 T cell receptor beta chains listed next were all sequenced from one sample in a study of vaccination and CD4 T cells after COVID-19. Treatment here: roughly ten-day PBMC culture with coronavirus spike peptide pools or control peptides (ViraFEST assay). Sequenced with the Oncomine TCR Beta short-read assay was DNA taken from cultured CD4+ T cells. TCRdb called the PCR reads again in MiXCR, with one record for every CDR3 protein. This table holds 7,000 to 9,000 distinct CDR3 sequences, roughly 50% found once. These TCRs are of unknown antigen specificity. The sample taken for sequencing was CD4+ T cells from blood, cultured in vitro. These receptors came from a human donor who had recovered from COVID-19.

The chain employs TRBV6-1 and TRBJ1-1, with TRBD1 as a possible D gene (5 bases). Germline lookup yields CDR1 MNHNS and CDR2 SASEGT. The ends were cut back, 1 base at V and 3 bases at J, with 9 bases in the middle. The CDR3 is 14 residues long. In nucleotides, the CDR3 is TGTGCCAGCAGTGAAGTAGGGGAGGACACTGAAGCTTTCTTT. It translates to CASSEVGEDTEAFF.

The sample holds a few counts of this clonotype. The chain joins TRBV27 to TRBJ2-5; tentatively, D is TRBD1 (5 bases). The CDR3 is made up of 14 amino acids. Germline V gene lookup returns CDR1 MNHEY and CDR2 SMNVEV (reference sequence). Deletions cut 3 bases from V and 1 base from J, with 9 bases between. The chain's CDR3 is CASSFRATQETQYF. As DNA, the CDR3 is TGTGCCAGCAGTTTCAGGGCGACCCAAGAGACCCAGTACTTC.

The rearrangement uses TRBV7-6 and TRBJ2-7; 9 nucleotides agree with TRBD2. The CDR3 totals 15 residues. Per germline, CDR1 SGHVS and CDR2 FNYEAQ. The V segment lost 1 base and the J segment 2 bases; nucleotides outside the gene matches: 3. As DNA, the CDR3 is TGTGCCAGCAGCTTAGGGACTAGCGCGACCTACGAGCAGTACTTC. Its translation: CASSLGTSATYEQYF.

This clonotype has only a few counts. This chain joins TRBV19 and TRBJ1-2; 10 nucleotides align to TRBD1. The CDR3 loop spans 14 amino acids. The germline gives CDR1 LNHDA, CDR2 SQIVND (reference sequence). The J segment lost 6 bases and the V segment lost 8 bases, leaving 9 bases of the junction unmatched. Written as DNA, the CDR3 is TGTGCCAGTCACTTGGGACAGGGGTGGAATGGCTACACCTTC. Translation: CASHLGQGWNGYTF.

This chain joins TRBV28 and TRBJ1-5; D is unresolved. Trimming pared 1 base from V and 6 bases from J, leaving 10 bases between. The CDR3 extends over 14 amino acids. Germline-derived CDR1 and CDR2 are MDHEN and SYDVKM. This CDR3 reads CASSLSGVSQPQHF. CDR3 bases: TGTGCCAGCAGTTTATCTGGAGTCTCTCAGCCCCAGCATTTT.